This T cell receptor (beta chain) was sequenced in a study of response to subunit inactivated influenza vaccine. General observations from the study: New T cells are recruited in small numbers by each seasonal influenza vaccination, according to the authors' suggestion.

The length of the CDR3 is 14 residues. Germline CDR1 ENHRY, CDR2 SYGVKD. V was cut by 0 bases and J by 8 bases, with 13 bases left in between. Comments on this clonotype: Its antigen remains unidentified.

MiXCR, applied by TCRdb to the RT-PCR reads, yields one record per CDR3 protein. The sample carries over 150,000 distinct CDR3 sequences, about 9.3% recorded once. This sequence joins TRBV10-3 and TRBJ1-2; no definite D call. The specimen comprised non-naive T cells sorted from PBMCs, sampled on the day of vaccination. The TCR comes from a man in his fifties or sixties who received an inactivated influenza vaccine. Written as DNA, the CDR3 is TGTGCCATCAGTGAGTCGGCAGATCGGCAGGGCTACACCTTC. As protein: CAISESADRQGYTF.